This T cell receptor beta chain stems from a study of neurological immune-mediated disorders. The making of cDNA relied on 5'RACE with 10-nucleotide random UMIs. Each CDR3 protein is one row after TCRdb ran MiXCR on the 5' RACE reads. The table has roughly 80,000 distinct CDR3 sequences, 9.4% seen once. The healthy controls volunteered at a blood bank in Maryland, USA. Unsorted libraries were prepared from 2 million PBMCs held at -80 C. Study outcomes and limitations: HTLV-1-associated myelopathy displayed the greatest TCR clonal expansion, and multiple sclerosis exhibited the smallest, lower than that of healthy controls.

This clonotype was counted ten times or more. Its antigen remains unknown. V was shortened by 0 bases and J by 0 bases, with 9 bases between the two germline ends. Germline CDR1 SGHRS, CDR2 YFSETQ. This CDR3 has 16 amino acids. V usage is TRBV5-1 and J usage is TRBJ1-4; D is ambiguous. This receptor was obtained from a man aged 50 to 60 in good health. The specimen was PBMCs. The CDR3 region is CASSLGSRSTNEKLFF. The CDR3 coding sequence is TGCGCCAGCAGCTTGGGAAGTCGTTCAACTAATGAAAAACTGTTTTTT.